This paragraph covers one T cell receptor (beta chain) sequence. Which antigen it targets is not known. Base qualities are not at hand, and no much larger clone is one base apart. These data are taken from a study of beta chain features in type 1 diabetes (dated by TCRdb to 2017 to 2018). Regarding the research as a whole: Mean age, gender distribution, total cell number and subset yield did not differ between patients and healthy donors. Regulatory and stem cell-like memory subsets were isolated from only 8 patients and 8 healthy donors, whereas naive and central memory subsets came from all 28 donors. A total of approximately 100 million sorted cells were examined across all samples, and the number of cells per subset was strongly correlated with RNA yield. The study compared TCRB repertoires of sorted circulating CD4+ T cell subsets between recently diagnosed type 1 diabetes patients and matched healthy donors.

The High Capacity cDNA Reverse Transcription Kit was used to reverse transcribe all of the isolated RNA, meaning that expressed TCRB transcripts were what got sequenced. Naive, central memory and regulatory T cell samples underwent deep immunoSEQ sequencing, averaging around 4 million total reads per sample. Sorted cells were lysed in RLT buffer, and RNA was extracted using DNase-treated RNeasy Micro or Mini kits according to cell number. Each cell subset was processed on its own to prevent cross-contamination, while patient and healthy donor samples were processed together. The immunoSEQ multiplex PCR was used to amplify TCRB sequences from cDNA, generating 87-bp fragments that spanned the CDR3 region. Amplicons were sequenced on the Illumina HiSeq platform. The paper's processing steps were these. PCR bias was corrected computationally using synthetic template baselines, and reads within Hamming distance 2 were collapsed, with unmergeable singletons discarded. Reads were aligned against IMGT to assign V, D and J genes, CDR3 length and insertions or deletions at six rearrangement sites. Within each subset, clonotype counts were normalized to sorted cell number, after which true diversity and Gini coefficients were computed with the tcR R package. The overlap coefficient, calculated on TCRB nucleotide sequences, was used to measure repertoire sharing. In TCRdb, the immuneACCESS table is reduced to in-frame sequences with V and J assigned. These tables do not hold every clone; where another copy was compared, an unresolved V gene accounts for under half, and the others remain unexplained. Clone size and the V and J calls come from that table; the DNA yielded D and trimming. Across this sample there are 150,000 to 180,000 clones, with 11% seen only once. The ten largest clones take up under 2.5% of the sample.

Sequences MNHNS (CDR1) and SASEGT (CDR2) are obtained from the germline V gene. Trimming takes 8 bases off V and 4 bases off J; junction bases not matched to a gene: 10. From cysteine to phenylalanine, the CDR3 is 15 amino acids long. Here the CDR3 DNA is all that survives: 45 bases in frame from base 1. Each donor gave one peripheral blood draw, around 0.12 L on average, collected into heparinised tubes. A BD FACSAria II was used to sort naive, central memory, regulatory and stem cell-like memory CD4+ T cells with a panel that included CD45RO, CCR7, CD25, CD127, CD95 and CD27. A purity above 95% was achieved for all sorted populations. PBMCs were separated immediately by Lymphoprep density gradient centrifugation and were stained directly, without being cultured. Samples were stained and sorted in pairs, with one healthy donor and one patient per experiment, so that batch effects were minimized.

The paper as a whole reports these results and caveats: Naive, central memory and regulatory TCRB repertoires appeared to be more similar among patients than among healthy donors. Only small numbers of individuals were included in the HLA sub-analyses, which left unresolved whether HLA type had any influence on TCRB rearrangement. At VDJ recombination sites, patients with type 1 diabetes made fewer insertions and deleted more nucleotides, a pattern implying thymic rearrangement abnormalities. Sequencing cDNA rather than genomic DNA could over-represent highly expressing activated cells, although activation and CD3 levels did not differ between groups. Shorter templates might be favored by PCR, yet because patient and control samples were amplified and corrected together, any such skew would affect both groups equally. In all four CD4+ subsets, TCRB CDR3 length was moderately but significantly shorter in type 1 diabetes patients.

Sequencing used central memory CD4+ T cells from blood. The V and J genes are TRBV6-1 and TRBJ2-7, with 11 central nucleotides matching TRBD2. The clonotype was recovered from a man aged 18 to 30 in good health. The CDR3 region: CASPRLAGLAYEQYF. The DNA reads as follows: TGTGCCAGCCCTAGACTAGCGGGATTGGCTTACGAGCAGTACTTC.